A single sample is the source of the 27 T cell receptor beta chains below, sequenced in a study of glioma-infiltrating T cells. The iRepertoire nested amplicon-rescue multiplex PCR amplified TCR alpha and beta CDR3s from RNA. One entry per CDR3 protein, called by TCRdb with MiXCR from the multiplex PCR reads. The sample lists 150,000 to 200,000 distinct CDR3 sequences, over 30% seen once, with 20% in the top ten. Sequenced input: glioma tissue, nonneoplastic brain tissue, or PBMCs (not recorded which). The receptor source for this set is a human donor with low-grade glioma or glioblastoma, undergoing nonglioma brain surgery, or in good health (not recorded which).

This clonotype has at least ten counts. The chain joins TRBV20-1 to TRBJ2-1, with 13 positions matching TRBD2. The CDR3 has 14 residues. Germline trimming cut 4 bases from V and 9 bases from J; bases unmatched to any gene: 6. Germline CDR1 reads DFQATT; CDR2 reads SNEGSKA (reference sequence). Here the CDR3 reads CSAIRTSGSSEQFF. CDR3 sequence (DNA): TGCAGTGCTATCAGGACTAGCGGGAGTAGTGAGCAGTTCTTC.

This rearrangement joins TRBV27 to TRBJ2-7; 12 nucleotides match TRBD1. Germline V gene data show CDR1 as MNHEY and CDR2 as SMNVEV (reference sequence). The CDR3 totals 17 residues. J was trimmed by 4 bases and V by 6 bases; bases with no gene match: 13. The CDR3 nucleotides are TGTGCCAGCAGCTGGGGACAGGGGGCGGGTACAGGGTACGAGCAGTACTTC. This sequence encodes CASSWGQGAGTGYEQYF.

The chain couples TRBV4-2 to TRBJ2-1, with D unclear. V was cut by 0 bases and J by 8 bases, with 23 bases left in between. Per germline, CDR1 LGHNA and CDR2 YNFKEQ. CDR3 length: 18 residues. The DNA of the CDR3 is TGTGCCAGCAGCCAAGAGTCTTTCTGGAGAGGCGTCGATGATGAGCAGTTCTTC. It encodes CASSQESFWRGVDDEQFF.

The sample holds many counts of this clonotype. The chain joins TRBV6-5 to TRBJ1-1; D is undetermined. The CDR3 extends over 15 amino acids. Germline CDR1 reads MNHEY; CDR2 reads SVGAGI. Trimming stripped 0 bases from V and 4 bases from J, with 12 bases between. The CDR3 region has the DNA TGTGCCAGCAGTTACTCAAAGGGAATAGGCACTGAAGCTTTCTTT. Its protein product is CASSYSKGIGTEAFF.

This clonotype was seen many times. J is TRBJ2-7 and V is TRBV6-2 or TRBV6-3; possibly TRBD2 for D (6 bases). Germline CDR1 is MNHEY and CDR2 is SVGEGT. The CDR3 consists of 16 residues. V gave up 6 bases and J gave up 0 bases, with 18 bases separating them. The CDR3 spells CASRPRRDWSSYEQYF. CDR3 coding DNA: TGTGCCAGCAGGCCTCGCCGGGACTGGAGCTCCTACGAGCAGTACTTC.

Details on this clonotype: At one boundary the junction diverges from the germline segment, which might be a read error. The V and J genes are TRBV6-5 and TRBJ2-1, with D perhaps matching TRBD1 (5 bases). CDR1 is MNHEY and CDR2 is SVGAGI in the germline V gene. The length of the CDR3 is 13 residues. The CDR3 protein is CASRYDSPSEQFF. Written as DNA, the CDR3 is TGTGCCAGCCGTTACGACAGTCCCAGTGAGCAGTTCTTC.

The chain has TRBV19 and TRBJ2-7; 9 positions match TRBD2. J gave up 3 bases and V 2 bases, and 5 bases lay outside the gene matches. The CDR3 has 15 residues. The germline CDR1 and CDR2 sequences are LNHDA and SQIVND (reference sequence). The CDR3 DNA follows: TGTGCCAGTAGTATACCCGTTAGCGGGAGCTACGAGCAGTACTTC. Translation gives CASSIPVSGSYEQYF.

Of note for this clonotype: A much larger clone lies one base from this, so it may be a read error. The conserved closing phenylalanine or tryptophan is absent in this CDR3, likely reflecting a read error. V and J are TRBV29-1 and TRBJ2-1; unclear D gene. The CDR3 totals 13 residues. Per the germline V gene, CDR1 is SQVTM and CDR2 is ANQGSEA. V shed 6 bases and J shed 4 bases, with 13 bases lying between them. The CDR3 loop reads CSVLQTQYNEQFL. The CDR3 DNA reads TGCAGCGTCCTTCAGACGCAGTACAATGAGCAGTTCCTC.

The chain has TRBV11-2 and TRBJ2-7; no firm D call. The V end lost 0 bases, the J end lost 6 bases, and 9 bases lay between the germline ends. Germline loops: CDR1 SGHAT, CDR2 FQNNGV. There are 13 residues in the CDR3. CDR3 in amino acids: CASSLEMGSEQYF. The DNA of the CDR3 is TGTGCCAGCAGCTTAGAGATGGGATCCGAGCAGTACTTC.

The chain joins TRBV6-5 to TRBJ2-1; 14 bases are a match to TRBD2. V lost 7 bases, J lost 8 bases, and 7 bases stayed unmatched. CDR3 size: 15 residues. Germline V gives CDR1 MNHEY, CDR2 SVGAGI. The CDR3 is CASKPGLAGADEQFF. Written as DNA, the CDR3 is TGTGCCAGCAAACCGGGACTAGCGGGAGCGGATGAGCAGTTCTTC.

The J gene is TRBJ1-2, the V gene TRBV4-3; TRBD1 aligns across 10 bases. With 3 bases clipped from V and 8 bases from J, the junction kept 12 bases outside the gene matches. The CDR3 contains 16 residues. Per germline, CDR1 LGHNA and CDR2 YSLEER. DNA for the CDR3: TGCGCCAGCAGCCAGCACCCGGGGACAGGGGTGTGGGGCTACACCTTC. This gives the protein CASSQHPGTGVWGYTF.

This clonotype was detected ten times or more. Here the CDR3 reads CSATLSGQVSYEQYF. The CDR3 nucleotides read TGCAGTGCTACGCTTAGTGGACAGGTCTCCTACGAGCAGTACTTC. This chain joins TRBV20-1 and TRBJ2-7; 7 bases line up with TRBD1. The CDR3 totals 15 residues. V shed 4 bases, J shed 0 bases, and the junction held 9 bases outside the gene matches. Germline V gives CDR1 DFQATT, CDR2 SNEGSKA (reference sequence).

This clonotype occurred a few times. The V and J genes are TRBV10-3 and TRBJ1-3; no clear D gene. The V and J ends lost 0 bases and 0 bases respectively, with 12 bases between them. The CDR3 spans 17 residues. The germline V gene has CDR1 ENHRY and CDR2 SYGVKD. CDR3 coding DNA: TGTGCCATCAGTGAGTCTACAGCACTGAGCTCTGGAAACACCATATATTTT. It yields the protein CAISESTALSSGNTIYF.

With regard to this clonotype: Given a much more abundant clone one base away, this may be a read error. The J gene is TRBJ2-2, the V gene TRBV6-1; unclear D gene. Trimming left V 11 bases short and J 5 bases short, with 18 bases between. The CDR3 loop spans 14 amino acids. Germline V gene sequence: CDR1 MNHNS, CDR2 SASEGT. The CDR3 is CAGNQVFETGELFF. CDR3 coding DNA: TGTGCCGGCAACCAGGTATTTGAAACCGGGGAGCTGTTTTTT.

The chain carries TRBV6-2 or TRBV6-3 and TRBJ2-5, with unresolved D. The germline V gene has CDR1 MNHEY and CDR2 SVGEGT. CDR3 length: 13 amino acids. V lost 4 bases and J lost 11, with 17 bases in between. CDR3 DNA: TGTGCCAGCAGTTTCCTTATCCCGGTCGATCAGTACTTC. This gives the protein CASSFLIPVDQYF.

This clonotype was counted at least ten times. V is TRBV7-2 and J is TRBJ2-3; 8 positions agree with TRBD2. Trimming cost V 1 base and J 5 bases; bases outside gene matches: 5. Germline CDR1 SGHTA, CDR2 FQGNSA. CDR3 length: 15 residues. CDR3 loop: CASSLDERELDTQYF. The CDR3 DNA sequence: TGTGCCAGCAGCTTAGATGAGCGGGAGTTAGATACGCAGTATTTT. Supplemented by reference TRBV7-2 and TRBJ2-3, the full variable domain reads GAGVSQSPSNKVTEKGKDVELRCDPISGHTALYWYRQSLGQGLEFLIYFQGNSAPDKSGLPSDRFSAERTGGSVSTLTIQRTQQEDSAVYLCASSLDERELDTQYFGPGTRLTVL.

Note on this clonotype: This may stem from a read error, because a much larger clone lies one nucleotide away. The J gene is TRBJ2-5, the V gene TRBV7-2; 7 nucleotides align to TRBD1. The CDR3 runs 16 residues. Trimming cost V 6 bases and J 1 base; bases outside gene matches: 11. Germline V lookup: CDR1 SGHTA, CDR2 FQGNSA. CDR3 residues: CASRLRQTGIQETQYF. The CDR3 DNA is TGTGCCAGCAGATTACGACAGACAGGGATCCAAGAGACCCAGTACTTC.

The sample holds many counts of this clonotype. V usage is TRBV2 and J usage is TRBJ2-1; a possible D gene is TRBD1 (5 bases). There are 15 residues in the CDR3. Germline CDR1 reads SNHLY; CDR2 reads FYNNEI. The V gene lost 4 bases and the J gene lost 8 bases, with 18 bases spanning the gap. This chain's CDR3 is CASSVDAGRNDEQFF. The DNA of the CDR3 is TGTGCCAGCAGTGTGGATGCAGGGCGTAACGATGAGCAGTTCTTC. Using reference TRBV2 and TRBJ2-1 for the parts outside the CDR3, the full variable domain is EPEVTQTPSHQVTQMGQEVILRCVPISNHLYFYWYRQILGQKVEFLVSFYNNEISEKSEIFDDQFSVERPDGSNFTLKIRSTKLEDSAMYFCASSVDAGRNDEQFFGPGTRLTVL.

The rearrangement links TRBV2 to TRBJ2-7, with 15 bases fitting TRBD2. Germline CDR1 is SNHLY and CDR2 is FYNNEI. The CDR3 totals 16 residues. Trimming removed 7 bases from V and 5 bases from J; junction bases left unmatched: 9. The CDR3 nucleotides are TGTGCCAGCAACCCCGGACTAGCGGGAGGGATGAACGAGCAGTACTTC. Protein: CASNPGLAGGMNEQYF.

This clonotype showed up many times. This rearrangement joins TRBV30 to TRBJ1-5; maybe TRBD1 (6 bases). This CDR3 contains 16 residues. In germline, CDR1 is GTSNPN, CDR2 SVGIG (reference sequence). V was shortened by 0 bases and J by 4 bases, with 16 bases between the two germline ends. The CDR3 loop is CAWSVQGQRGNQPQHF. CDR3 nucleotide sequence: TGTGCCTGGAGTGTACAGGGTCAGAGGGGAAATCAGCCCCAGCATTTT.

This clonotype has only a few counts. V usage is TRBV10-3 and J usage is TRBJ2-3; 12 bases line up with TRBD1. CDR3 length equals 16 residues. Per germline, CDR1 ENHRY and CDR2 SYGVKD. The V and J ends lost 10 bases and 5 bases, in that order; junction bases with no gene match: 13. CDR3 protein: CATREPGQGARDTQYF. As DNA, the CDR3 is TGTGCCACGCGAGAACCGGGACAGGGGGCCAGAGATACGCAGTATTTT.

This clonotype was found many times. The chain recombines TRBV7-9 with TRBJ1-1, with D uncertain. Germline CDR1 and CDR2: SEHNR and FQNEAQ (reference sequence). V dropped 1 base and J dropped 0 bases, with 12 bases sitting between them. The CDR3 length is 16 residues. CDR3 DNA sequence: TGTGCCAGCAGCTTAGTTGGGGAACAGTTGAACACTGAAGCTTTCTTT. Translation gives CASSLVGEQLNTEAFF.

Many counts were recorded for this clonotype. The CDR3 region is CASSPPPGQHNGYTF. DNA for the CDR3: TGTGCCAGCAGCCCGCCGCCGGGACAGCATAATGGCTACACCTTC. The genes are TRBV28 and TRBJ1-2; TRBD1 matches at 7 bases. J lost 6 bases, V lost 6 bases, and 13 bases had no gene match. This CDR3 region has 15 residues. Germline V CDR1 and CDR2: MDHEN, SYDVKM.

This clonotype came up many times. V and J are TRBV19 and TRBJ2-1; D is unresolved. CDR1 LNHDA and CDR2 SQIVND come from the germline V gene (reference sequence). Trimming cost V 6 bases and J 6 bases, with 12 bases left between them. There are 13 residues in the CDR3. CDR3 sequence reads: CASSTLGSNEQFF. CDR3 sequence (DNA): TGTGCCAGTAGCACCCTAGGTAGCAATGAGCAGTTCTTC.

Here the CDR3 reads CASTSIGHTYEQYF. The CDR3 nucleotides are TGCGCCAGCACCTCCATTGGACACACCTACGAGCAGTACTTC. V gene TRBV5-1 combines with J gene TRBJ2-7, with TRBD1 as a possible D gene (5 bases). Per germline, CDR1 SGHRS and CDR2 YFSETQ. Trimming left V 6 bases short and J 2 bases short, with 15 bases between. The CDR3 covers 14 residues.

Details on this clonotype: Germline is not matched at one junction end, which may reflect a read error. V gene TRBV29-1 combines with J gene TRBJ2-1; TRBD1 matches at 9 bases. CDR3 size: 17 residues. The germline V gene encodes CDR1 SQVTM and CDR2 ANQGSEA. CDR3 nucleotides: TGCAGCGTCCGCTCCGGCACAGGGGGCGCTTTGGGCAATGAGCATTTCTTC. Amino acids: CSVRSGTGGALGNEHFF.

This clonotype was observed at least ten times. The chain is built from TRBV7-2 and TRBJ2-7, with 13 bases fitting TRBD2. Germline V gene sequence: CDR1 SGHTA, CDR2 FQGNSA. The CDR3 has 18 residues. Trimming cost V 1 base and J 6 bases; bases outside gene matches: 12. The CDR3 nucleotides read TGTGCCAGCAGCTTAGATTGGACTAGCGGGAGCAGGAGGGGCGAGCAGTACTTC. This gives the protein CASSLDWTSGSRRGEQYF.